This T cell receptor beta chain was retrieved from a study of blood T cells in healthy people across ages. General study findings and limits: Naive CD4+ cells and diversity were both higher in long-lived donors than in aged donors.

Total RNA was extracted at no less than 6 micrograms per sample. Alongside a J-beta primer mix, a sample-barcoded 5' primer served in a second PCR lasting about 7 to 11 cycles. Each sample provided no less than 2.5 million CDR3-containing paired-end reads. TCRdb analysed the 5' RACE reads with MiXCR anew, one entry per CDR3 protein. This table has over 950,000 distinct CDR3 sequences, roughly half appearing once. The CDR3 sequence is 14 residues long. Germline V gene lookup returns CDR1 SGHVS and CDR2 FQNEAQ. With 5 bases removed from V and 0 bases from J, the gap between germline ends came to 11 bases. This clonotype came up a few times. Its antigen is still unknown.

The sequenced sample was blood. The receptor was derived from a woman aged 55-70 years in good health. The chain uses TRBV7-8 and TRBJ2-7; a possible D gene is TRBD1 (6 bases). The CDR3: CASSPADSSYEQYF. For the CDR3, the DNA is TGTGCCAGCAGCCCAGCGGACAGCTCCTACGAGCAGTACTTC. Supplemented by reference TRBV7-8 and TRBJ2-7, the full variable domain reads GAGVSQSPRYKVAKRGQDVALRCDPISGHVSLFWYQQALGQGPEFLTYFQNEAQLDKSGLPSDRFFAERPEGSVSTLKIQRTQQEDSAVYLCASSPADSSYEQYFGPGTRLTVT.